This T cell receptor beta chain derives from a study of blood T cell repertoires in COVID-19. Repertoires were generated with immunoSEQ multiplex PCR, while TCRdb's copy carries only in-frame clones and drops some. The data hold some 110,000 clones, with 82% observed a single time. The CDR3 contains 13 residues. Germline assignment: CDR1 SGHVS and CDR2 FQNEAQ. Trimming pared 2 bases from V and 4 bases from J, leaving 8 bases between. The chain employs TRBV7-8 and TRBJ2-5; the D gene is possibly TRBD1 (6 bases). Sequenced sample: peripheral blood. This TCR was sampled from a woman at least 80 years old with acute or convalescent COVID-19. The CDR3 region has the DNA TGTGCCAGCAGCTTAAGGGGGACAGAGACCCAGTACTTC. Protein product: CASSLRGTETQYF.